This entry concerns a single T cell receptor beta chain. This sample was taken from a study of response to subunit inactivated influenza vaccine. TCRdb reprocessed the RT-PCR reads with MiXCR, giving one entry per CDR3 protein. The repertoire holds hundreds of thousands of distinct CDR3 sequences, with approximately 10% as singletons. Per the germline V gene, CDR1 is SGHRS and CDR2 is YFSETQ. Trimming took off 1 base at V and 7 bases at J, with 11 bases between the two ends. The CDR3 sequence is 13 residues long. These data were likewise used in another study, on T cells expressing NK-cell markers. That publication notes: TCR beta cDNA was generated via 5'RACE template switching incorporating UMIs. It remained uncertain whether the expanded NKG2C+ T cell clones were specific for HCMV antigens.

Sequencing was performed on PBMCs from blood, taken on the day of vaccination. The receptor was derived from a man between 45 and 60 years old who received an inactivated influenza vaccine. The chain links TRBV5-1 to TRBJ1-2; possible D gene TRBD1, 6 bases. The CDR3 spells CASSLSRGSGYTF. In DNA, the CDR3 is TGCGCCAGCAGCTTGTCCAGGGGCTCTGGCTACACCTTC.